The next 9 T cell receptor beta chains were all read from a single sample in a study of T cell repertoires in cytomegalovirus infection. TCRdb used MiXCR to reprocess the reads, holding one entry per CDR3 protein. Seen here are 200,000 to 250,000 distinct CDR3 sequences, 35% to 40% observed once, and the top ten hold 55% to 60%. What these receptors recognize is not known. This sample comprised CD8+ T cells from cultured PBMCs, obtained from culture after CMV antigen stimulation. These receptors all come from a human donor in good health (CMV status not recorded). Some clones in this sample may be carry-over from other donors' samples.

This clonotype appeared a few times. The chain's CDR3 is CASSPGGGRQETQYF. The CDR3 region has the DNA TGTGCCAGCAGCCCAGGTGGGGGCCGCCAAGAGACCCAGTACTTC. The chain has TRBV7-4 and TRBJ2-5; D is possibly TRBD1 (6 bases). CDR1 and CDR2 from the germline V gene are SGHVT and SQSDAQ. Between the trimmed V and J ends, which lost 5 bases and 1 base, there was a span of 14 bases. There are 15 residues in the CDR3.

This clonotype was seen a handful of times. The chain has TRBV20-1 and TRBJ1-3; 8 bases fit TRBD1. V was clipped by 0 bases and J by 0 bases; unmatched bases: 7. In germline, CDR1 is DFQATT, CDR2 SNEGSKA (reference sequence). The CDR3 contains 17 residues. CDR3 amino acids: CSARDPQGVYSGNTIYF. The CDR3 coding sequence is TGCAGTGCTAGAGATCCACAGGGGGTGTACTCTGGAAACACCATATATTTT.

This chain links TRBV12-5 with TRBJ1-1, with 8 bases identical to TRBD1. CDR3 length equals 16 residues. V dropped 3 bases and J dropped 1; count of bases not matched to a gene: 7. In germline, CDR1 is LGHNT, CDR2 FRNRAP. The CDR3: CASGFGRQGWNTEAFF. CDR3 in DNA: TGTGCTAGTGGTTTCGGAAGACAGGGGTGGAACACTGAAGCTTTCTTT.

CDR3 sequence reads: CASSLESGVGMNTEAFF. CDR3 in DNA: TGTGCCAGCAGCTTAGAATCTGGGGTAGGGATGAACACTGAAGCTTTCTTT. The chain recombines TRBV7-2 with TRBJ1-1; D gene uncertain. The germline V gene has CDR1 SGHTA and CDR2 FQGNSA. Trimming pared 1 base from V and 0 bases from J, leaving 15 bases between. The CDR3 totals 17 residues. The entire variable domain, with the rest obtained from reference TRBV7-2 and TRBJ1-1, is as follows: GAGVSQSPSNKVTEKGKDVELRCDPISGHTALYWYRQSLGQGLEFLIYFQGNSAPDKSGLPSDRFSAERTGGSVSTLTIQRTQQEDSAVYLCASSLESGVGMNTEAFFGQGTRLTVV.

The chain uses TRBV27 and TRBJ2-1; 11 nucleotides match TRBD2. The ends lost 0 bases at V and 6 bases at J; junction bases unmatched: 10. CDR3 size: 18 residues. The germline V gene encodes CDR1 MNHEY and CDR2 SMNVEV (reference sequence). The CDR3 sequence is CASSLSVTSGRMGNEQFF. CDR3 nucleotide sequence: TGTGCCAGCAGTTTATCGGTAACTAGCGGGAGAATGGGCAATGAGCAGTTCTTC.

The V call is TRBV27, the J call TRBJ1-1; 8 bases are a match to TRBD1. Per the germline V gene, CDR1 is MNHEY and CDR2 is SMNVEV (reference sequence). V dropped 5 bases and J dropped 1; count of bases not matched to a gene: 21. The CDR3 length is 20 residues. The CDR3 region has the DNA TGTGCCAGCAGTCCCTCTATCGTCCGGGACAGGACGGAAGGGAACACTGAAGCTTTCTTT. This translates into CASSPSIVRDRTEGNTEAFF.

The chain recombines TRBV29-1 with TRBJ2-5; a weak D match, TRBD2 (6 bases). CDR3 length: 13 amino acids. Germline V gene sequence: CDR1 SQVTM, CDR2 ANQGSEA. The V end lost 8 bases, the J end lost 4 bases, and 17 bases lay between the germline ends. The CDR3 here is CSSDPEGGETQYF. The CDR3 coding sequence is TGCAGCTCCGACCCCGAGGGAGGAGAGACCCAGTACTTC.

This clonotype is medium-sized (0.01 to 0.1%) by share. In DNA form, the CDR3 reads TGTGCCAGCAGCCGAGCCCCGGGACCCCTCTACGAGCAGTACTTC. This gives the protein CASSRAPGPLYEQYF. The chain combines TRBV7-9 with TRBJ2-7; the D gene could be TRBD1 or TRBD2 (5 bases each). This CDR3 contains 15 residues. Looked up from germline, CDR1 is SEHNR and CDR2 is FQNEAQ (reference sequence). Between the trimmed V and J ends, which lost 5 bases and 3 bases, there was a span of 17 bases. The variable domain in full, completed from reference TRBV7-9 and TRBJ2-7, reads DTGVSQNPRHKITKRGQNVTFRCDPISEHNRLYWYRQTLGQGPEFLTYFQNEAQLEKSRLLSDRFSAERPKGSFSTLEIQRTEQGDSAMYLCASSRAPGPLYEQYFGPGTRLTVT.

This chain joins TRBV12-3 or TRBV12-4 and TRBJ1-2; possible D gene TRBD1, 6 bases. The CDR3 has 14 amino acids. V lost 1 base to trimming and J lost 4 bases, with 10 bases between them. The CDR3 loop reads CASSLGQGIYGYTF. CDR3 coding DNA: TGTGCCAGCAGTTTAGGGCAGGGGATCTATGGCTACACCTTC.